This paragraph reports one T cell receptor (beta chain). The sample is drawn from a study of OX40 agonist ivuxolimab in advanced cancers. With 0 bases removed from V and 7 bases from J, the gap between germline ends came to 13 bases. The CDR3 runs to 14 residues. Germline lookup yields CDR1 SGHKS and CDR2 YYEKEE (reference sequence). Using immunoSEQ multiplex PCR, the repertoire was profiled, and TCRdb retains in-frame clones only, with some absent. In the table there are about 75,000 clones, roughly 87% of which are singletons. The specimen was CD4+ or CD8+ T cells sorted from blood, collected in a trial of the OX40 agonist ivuxolimab. The sequence was collected from an adult with an advanced solid tumor such as melanoma, head and neck, liver or kidney cancer. The chain joins TRBV5-5 to TRBJ1-1; perhaps TRBD1 as D (5 bases). CDR3 amino acids: CASSLGSGILEAFF. CDR3 nucleotides: TGTGCCAGCAGCTTGGGGTCAGGGATACTTGAAGCTTTCTTT. Using reference TRBV5-5 and TRBJ1-1 for the parts outside the CDR3, the full variable domain is DAGVTQSPTHLIKTRGQQVTLRCSPISGHKSVSWYQQVLGQGPQFIFQYYEKEERGRGNFPDRFSARQFPNYSSELNVNALLLGDSALYLCASSLGSGILEAFFGQGTRLTVV.